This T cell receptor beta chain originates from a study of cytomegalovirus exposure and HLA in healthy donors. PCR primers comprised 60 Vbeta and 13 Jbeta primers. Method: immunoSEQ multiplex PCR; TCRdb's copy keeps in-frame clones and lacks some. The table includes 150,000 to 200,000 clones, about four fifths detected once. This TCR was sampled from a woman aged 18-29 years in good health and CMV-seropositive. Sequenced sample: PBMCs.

The CDR3: CASSTILGGTGVSYEQYF. The CDR3 DNA is TGTGCCAGCAGCACTATCCTCGGGGGGACAGGGGTATCCTACGAGCAGTACTTC. This chain joins TRBV21-1 and TRBJ2-7; the table's D call, TRBD1, was not checked against the DNA. TRBV21-1 is reported as a pseudogene. This CDR3 region has 18 residues.